One sample yielded the 6 T cell receptor beta chains listed below, sequenced in a study of response to subunit inactivated influenza vaccine. In TCRdb, the RT-PCR reads were re-called with MiXCR into one record per CDR3 protein. The table includes 450,000 to 600,000 distinct CDR3 sequences, roughly 7.6% detected once. The input for sequencing was PBMCs from blood, taken around 25 months after vaccination. These receptors were taken from a man aged 50-75 years who received an inactivated influenza vaccine.

This clonotype has only a few counts. This chain links TRBV18 with TRBJ2-5; D gene ambiguous. Germline-derived CDR1 and CDR2 are KGHSH and LQKENI. The length of the CDR3 is 16 residues. Between the trimmed V and J ends, which lost 4 bases and 5 bases, there was a span of 20 bases. CDR3 DNA: TGTGCCAGCTCACTAATATTGGCTAGACATGCGGAGACCCAGTACTTC. This codes for CASSLILARHAETQYF.

The sample holds many counts of this clonotype. The chain recombines TRBV7-8 with TRBJ2-3; perhaps TRBD2 as D (6 bases). Germline CDR1 is SGHVS and CDR2 is FQNEAQ. V was trimmed by 0 bases and J by 0 bases, leaving 7 bases between them. The CDR3 length is 15 residues. Written as DNA, the CDR3 is TGTGCCAGCAGCTTAGCTGGGACTAGCACAGATACGCAGTATTTT. This sequence encodes CASSLAGTSTDTQYF. The variable domain in full, completed from reference TRBV7-8 and TRBJ2-3, reads GAGVSQSPRYKVAKRGQDVALRCDPISGHVSLFWYQQALGQGPEFLTYFQNEAQLDKSGLPSDRFFAERPEGSVSTLKIQRTQQEDSAVYLCASSLAGTSTDTQYFGPGTRLTVL.

This chain joins TRBV12-3 or TRBV12-4 and TRBJ2-2, with 8 bases fitting TRBD1. The CDR3 runs to 21 residues. Germline trimming cut 3 bases from V and 0 bases from J; bases unmatched to any gene: 18. This CDR3 is CASSFYGPITGGGSNTGELFF. CDR3 sequence (DNA): TGTGCCAGCAGTTTTTACGGGCCCATAACAGGGGGTGGTTCGAACACCGGGGAGCTGTTTTTT.

This chain links TRBV20-1 with TRBJ1-4; D may be TRBD1 (6 bases). Germline V lookup: CDR1 DFQATT, CDR2 SNEGSKA (reference sequence). CDR3 length: 14 residues. The V end was cut by 5 bases, the J end by 6 bases, with 16 bases between. CDR3: CSAPSGARDEKLFF. The CDR3 nucleotides read TGCAGTGCTCCCTCGGGGGCAAGGGATGAAAAACTGTTTTTT.

This chain connects TRBV20-1 to TRBJ1-5; no reliable D call. Germline V gene data show CDR1 as DFQATT and CDR2 as SNEGSKA (reference sequence). With 3 bases removed from V and 3 bases from J, the gap between germline ends came to 9 bases. The CDR3 extends over 13 amino acids. Here the CDR3 reads CSASRQDNQPQHF. The CDR3 region has the DNA TGCAGTGCTAGTCGTCAGGACAATCAGCCCCAGCATTTT.

This chain joins TRBV5-1 and TRBJ1-5, with 7 bases lining up with TRBD1. CDR3 length equals 17 residues. Germline values: CDR1 SGHRS, CDR2 YFSETQ. V lost 0 bases, J lost 4 bases, and 10 bases stayed unmatched. The CDR3 spells CASSLDPPTGRNQPQHF. The CDR3, as DNA: TGCGCCAGCAGCTTGGACCCCCCGACAGGGAGGAATCAGCCCCAGCATTTT.